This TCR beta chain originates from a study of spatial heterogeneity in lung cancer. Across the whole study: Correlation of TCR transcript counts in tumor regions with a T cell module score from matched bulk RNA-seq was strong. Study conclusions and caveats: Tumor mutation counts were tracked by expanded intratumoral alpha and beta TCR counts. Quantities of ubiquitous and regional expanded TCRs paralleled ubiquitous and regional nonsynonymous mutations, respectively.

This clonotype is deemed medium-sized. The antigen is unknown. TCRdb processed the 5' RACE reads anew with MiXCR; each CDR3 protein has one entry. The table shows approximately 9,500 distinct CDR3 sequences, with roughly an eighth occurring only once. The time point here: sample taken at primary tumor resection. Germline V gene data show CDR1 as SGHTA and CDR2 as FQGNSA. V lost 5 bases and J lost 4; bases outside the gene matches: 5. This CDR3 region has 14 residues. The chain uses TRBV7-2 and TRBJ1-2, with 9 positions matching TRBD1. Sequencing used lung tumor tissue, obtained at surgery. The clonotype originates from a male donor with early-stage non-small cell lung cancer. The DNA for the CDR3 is TGTGCCAGCAGCGGATGGACAGGGGCCTATGGCTACACCTTC. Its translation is CASSGWTGAYGYTF.